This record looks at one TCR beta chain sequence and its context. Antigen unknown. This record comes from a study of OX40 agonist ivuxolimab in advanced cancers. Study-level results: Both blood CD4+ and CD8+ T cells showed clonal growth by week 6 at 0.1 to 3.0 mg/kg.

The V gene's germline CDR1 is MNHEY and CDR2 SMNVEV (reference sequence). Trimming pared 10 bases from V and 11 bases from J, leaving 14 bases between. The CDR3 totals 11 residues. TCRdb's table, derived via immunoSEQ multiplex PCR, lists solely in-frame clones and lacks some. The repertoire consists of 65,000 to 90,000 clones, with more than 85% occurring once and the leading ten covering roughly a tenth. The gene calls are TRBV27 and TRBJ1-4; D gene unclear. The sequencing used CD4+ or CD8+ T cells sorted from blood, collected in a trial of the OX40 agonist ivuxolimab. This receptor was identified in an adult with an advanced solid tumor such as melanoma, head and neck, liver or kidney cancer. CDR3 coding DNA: TGTGCCACCGGAGGAGGAGGGAAACTGTTTTTT. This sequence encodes CATGGGGKLFF.